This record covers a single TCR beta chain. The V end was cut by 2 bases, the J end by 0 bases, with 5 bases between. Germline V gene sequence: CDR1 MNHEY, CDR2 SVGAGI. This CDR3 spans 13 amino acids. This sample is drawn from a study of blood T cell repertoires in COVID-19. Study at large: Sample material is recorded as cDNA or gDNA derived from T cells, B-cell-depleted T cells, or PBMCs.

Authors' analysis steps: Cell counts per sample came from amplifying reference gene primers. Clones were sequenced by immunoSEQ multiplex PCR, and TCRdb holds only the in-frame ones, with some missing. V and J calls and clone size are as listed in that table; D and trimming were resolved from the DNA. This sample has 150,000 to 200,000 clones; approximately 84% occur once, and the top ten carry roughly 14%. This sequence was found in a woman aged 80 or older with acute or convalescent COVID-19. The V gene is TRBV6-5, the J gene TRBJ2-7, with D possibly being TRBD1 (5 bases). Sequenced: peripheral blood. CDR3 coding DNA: TGTGCCAGCAGTTACGACAGCTCCTACGAGCAGTACTTC. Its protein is CASSYDSSYEQYF.